The present TCR beta chain was sequenced within a study of Ad26.COV2.S vaccination and SARS-CoV-2 variants. Study as a whole: Enrollment placed the donor in the COV1001 Ad26.COV2.S trial arm. Intramuscularly, Ad26.COV2.S was given either once or twice, 56 days apart.

Trimming removed 3 bases at V and 7 bases at J, with 10 bases between. Germline V CDR1 and CDR2: MGHRA, YSYEKL. CDR3 size: 12 residues. The treatment is: about 20 received Ad26.COV2.S at low or high dose, single or two shots; 5 received placebo; per-sample allocation not given. Specimen acquisition occurred on day 63 following the initial vaccine or placebo injection. Spike of the Wuhan-strain SARS-CoV-2 was expressed by an Ad26 vector, which formed the vaccine. Assay: immunoSEQ multiplex PCR; the TCRdb copy retains only in-frame clones and omits some. This table holds about 220,000 clones, approximately 90% found once. Broader study findings: Researchers cautioned that TCR breadth and depth analyses may have underestimated total T cell responses.

In the case of this clone: Its cognate antigen is unknown.

This sequence was found in a person between 18 and 60 years old who received the Ad26.COV2.S COVID-19 vaccine or a placebo. V gene TRBV4-1 combines with J gene TRBJ2-7, with no clear D. Sequencing used peripheral blood, obtained in a trial of Ad26.COV2.S vaccine versus placebo. CDR3 loop: CASSHQEGEQYF. The CDR3 bases are TGCGCCAGCAGCCACCAGGAAGGGGAGCAGTACTTC.